This T cell receptor (beta chain) comes out of a study of identical twins. MiXCR, applied by TCRdb to the 5' RACE reads, yields one record per CDR3 protein. The sample yields around 370,000 distinct CDR3 sequences, 9% seen once. Regarding this clonotype: The antigen remains undetermined.

The CDR3 runs 15 residues. CDR1 MNHNS and CDR2 SASEGT come from the germline V gene. Trimming shortened V by 1 base and J by 4 bases, and 11 bases separated the two germline ends. Overall study results and limits: Invariant T cells like MAIT and iNKT could partly confound the zero-insertion analyses. Not following the same donors, the study drew its conclusions from cross-sectional statistical analysis. Out-of-frame alpha sequences shared by twins showed excess low generation probability.

The source material was naive T cells sorted from blood. The receptor's source is a woman aged 50 to 65 in good health. This chain links TRBV6-1 with TRBJ1-3; unclear D gene. The CDR3 coding sequence is TGTGCCAGCAGTGAAGGTCTGGGCGGCGGAAACACCATATATTTT. Residues: CASSEGLGGGNTIYF.